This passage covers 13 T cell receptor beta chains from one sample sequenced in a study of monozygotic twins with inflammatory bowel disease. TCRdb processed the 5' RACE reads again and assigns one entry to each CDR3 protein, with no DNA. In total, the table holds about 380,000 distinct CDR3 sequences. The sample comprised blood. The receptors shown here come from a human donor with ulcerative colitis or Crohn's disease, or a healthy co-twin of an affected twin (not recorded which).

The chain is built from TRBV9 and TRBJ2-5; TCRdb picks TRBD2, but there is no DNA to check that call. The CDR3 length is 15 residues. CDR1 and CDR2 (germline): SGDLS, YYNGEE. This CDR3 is CASSPQGTSGETQYF.

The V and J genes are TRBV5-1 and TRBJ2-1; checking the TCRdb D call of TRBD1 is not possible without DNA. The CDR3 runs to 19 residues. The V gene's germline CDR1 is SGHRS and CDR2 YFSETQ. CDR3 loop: CASSLYRLGRGDGSNEQFF.

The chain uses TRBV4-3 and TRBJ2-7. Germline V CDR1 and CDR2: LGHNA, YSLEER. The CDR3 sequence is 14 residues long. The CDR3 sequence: CASSQDILTYEQYF.

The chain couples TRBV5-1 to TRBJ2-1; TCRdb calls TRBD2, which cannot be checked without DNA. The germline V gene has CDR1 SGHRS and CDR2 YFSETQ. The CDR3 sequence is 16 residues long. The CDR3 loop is CASSLFSGGSLNEQFF. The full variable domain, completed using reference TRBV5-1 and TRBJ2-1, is KAGVTQTPRYLIKTRGQQVTLSCSPISGHRSVSWYQQTPGQGLQFLFEYFSETQRNKGNFPGRFSGRQFSNSRSEMNVSTLELGDSALYLCASSLFSGGSLNEQFFGPGTRLTVL.

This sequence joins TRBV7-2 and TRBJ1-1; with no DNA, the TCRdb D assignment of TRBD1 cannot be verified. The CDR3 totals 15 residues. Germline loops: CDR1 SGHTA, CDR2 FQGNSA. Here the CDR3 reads CASSLEGAEKNDGFF.

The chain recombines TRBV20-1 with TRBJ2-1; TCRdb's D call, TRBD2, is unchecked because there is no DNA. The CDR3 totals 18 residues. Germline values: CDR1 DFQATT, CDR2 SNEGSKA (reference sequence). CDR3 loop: CSARVYRTSGGVYNEQFF.

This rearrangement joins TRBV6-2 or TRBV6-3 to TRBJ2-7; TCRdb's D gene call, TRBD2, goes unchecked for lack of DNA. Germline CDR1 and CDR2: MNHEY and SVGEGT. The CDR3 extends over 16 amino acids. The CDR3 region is CASSYLPGLAVNEQYF.

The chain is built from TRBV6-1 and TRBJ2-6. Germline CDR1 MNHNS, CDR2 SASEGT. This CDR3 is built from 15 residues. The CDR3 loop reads CASSRDRSGANVLTF.

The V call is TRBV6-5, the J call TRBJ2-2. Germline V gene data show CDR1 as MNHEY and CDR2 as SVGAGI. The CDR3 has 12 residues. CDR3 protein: CASSYLAGELFF.

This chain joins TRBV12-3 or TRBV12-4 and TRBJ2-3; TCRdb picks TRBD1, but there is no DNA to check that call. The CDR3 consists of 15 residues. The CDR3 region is CASSARDINTDTQYF.

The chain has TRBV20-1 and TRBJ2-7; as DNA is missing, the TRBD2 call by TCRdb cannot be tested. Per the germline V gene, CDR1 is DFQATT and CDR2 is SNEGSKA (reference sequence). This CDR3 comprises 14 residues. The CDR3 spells CSAHTSGGRLEQYF.

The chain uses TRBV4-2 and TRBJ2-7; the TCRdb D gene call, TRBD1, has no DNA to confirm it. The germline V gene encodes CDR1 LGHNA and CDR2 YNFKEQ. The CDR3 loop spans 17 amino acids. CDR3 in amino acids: CASSRLGGSAQTYEQYF.

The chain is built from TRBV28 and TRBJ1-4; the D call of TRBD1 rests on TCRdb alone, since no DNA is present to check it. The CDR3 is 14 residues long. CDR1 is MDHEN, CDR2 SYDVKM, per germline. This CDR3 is CASSRVVINEKLFF.